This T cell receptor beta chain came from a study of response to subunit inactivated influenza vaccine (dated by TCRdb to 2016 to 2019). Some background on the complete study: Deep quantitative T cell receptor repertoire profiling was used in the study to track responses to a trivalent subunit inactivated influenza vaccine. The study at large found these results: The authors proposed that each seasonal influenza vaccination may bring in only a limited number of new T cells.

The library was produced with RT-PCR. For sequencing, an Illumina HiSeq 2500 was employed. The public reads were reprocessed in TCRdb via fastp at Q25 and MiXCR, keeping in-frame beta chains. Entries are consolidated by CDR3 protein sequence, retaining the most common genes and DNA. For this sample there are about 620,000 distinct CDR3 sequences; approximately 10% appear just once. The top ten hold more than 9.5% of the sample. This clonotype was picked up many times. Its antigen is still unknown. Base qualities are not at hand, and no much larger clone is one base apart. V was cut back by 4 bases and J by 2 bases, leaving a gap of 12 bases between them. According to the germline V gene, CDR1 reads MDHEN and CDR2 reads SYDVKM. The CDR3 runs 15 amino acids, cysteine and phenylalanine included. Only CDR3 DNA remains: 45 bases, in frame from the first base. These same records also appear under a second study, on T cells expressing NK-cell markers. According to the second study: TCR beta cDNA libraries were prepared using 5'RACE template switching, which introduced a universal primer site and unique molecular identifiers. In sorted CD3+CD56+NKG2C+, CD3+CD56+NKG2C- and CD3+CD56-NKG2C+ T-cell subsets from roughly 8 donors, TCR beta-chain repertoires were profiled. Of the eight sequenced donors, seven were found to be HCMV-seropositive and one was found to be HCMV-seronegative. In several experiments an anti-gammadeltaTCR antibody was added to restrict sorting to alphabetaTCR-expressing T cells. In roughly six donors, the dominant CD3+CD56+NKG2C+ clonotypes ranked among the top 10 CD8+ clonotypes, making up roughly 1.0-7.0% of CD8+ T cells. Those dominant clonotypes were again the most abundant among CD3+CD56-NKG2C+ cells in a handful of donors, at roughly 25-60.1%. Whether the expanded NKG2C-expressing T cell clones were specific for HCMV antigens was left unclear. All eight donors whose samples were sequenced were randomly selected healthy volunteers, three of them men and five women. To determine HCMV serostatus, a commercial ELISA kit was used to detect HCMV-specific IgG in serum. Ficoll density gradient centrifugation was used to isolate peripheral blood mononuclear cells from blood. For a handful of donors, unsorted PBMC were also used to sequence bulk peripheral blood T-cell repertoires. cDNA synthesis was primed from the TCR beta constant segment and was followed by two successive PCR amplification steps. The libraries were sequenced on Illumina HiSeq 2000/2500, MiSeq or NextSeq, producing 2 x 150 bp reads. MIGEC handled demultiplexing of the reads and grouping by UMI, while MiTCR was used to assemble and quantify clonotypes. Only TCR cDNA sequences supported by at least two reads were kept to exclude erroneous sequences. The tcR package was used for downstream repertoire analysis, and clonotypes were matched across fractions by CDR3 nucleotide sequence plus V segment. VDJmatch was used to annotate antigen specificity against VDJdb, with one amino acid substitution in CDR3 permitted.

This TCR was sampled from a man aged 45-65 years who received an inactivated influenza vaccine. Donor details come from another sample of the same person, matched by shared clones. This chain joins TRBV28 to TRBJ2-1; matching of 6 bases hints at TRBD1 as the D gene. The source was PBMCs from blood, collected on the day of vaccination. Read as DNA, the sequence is TGTGCCAGCAGTTCCAACAGGGTCCCCTACAATGAGCAGTTCTTC. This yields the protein CASSSNRVPYNEQFF.